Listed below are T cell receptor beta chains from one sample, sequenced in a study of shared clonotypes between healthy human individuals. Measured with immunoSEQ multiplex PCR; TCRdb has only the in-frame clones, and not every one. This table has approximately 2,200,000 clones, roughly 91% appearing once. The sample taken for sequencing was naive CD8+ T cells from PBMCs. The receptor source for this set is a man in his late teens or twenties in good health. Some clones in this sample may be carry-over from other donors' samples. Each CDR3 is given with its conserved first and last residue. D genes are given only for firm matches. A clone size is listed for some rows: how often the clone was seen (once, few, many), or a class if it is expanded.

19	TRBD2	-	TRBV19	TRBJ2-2	TGTGCCAGTAGTATGACTAGCGGGAGGGCCGTCAACTACGCCGGGGAGCTGTTTTTT	CASSMTSGRAVNYAGELFF
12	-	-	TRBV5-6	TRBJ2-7	TGTGCCAGCAGCTCCCGGACGTACGAGCAGTACTTC	CASSSRTYEQYF
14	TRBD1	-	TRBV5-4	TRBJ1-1	TGTGCCAGCAGCCCAGGGGGCTGGGACACTGAAGCTTTCTTT	CASSPGGWDTEAFF
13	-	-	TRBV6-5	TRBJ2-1	TGTGCCAGCAGTTCGCTACGGGACAATGAGCAGTTCTTC	CASSSLRDNEQFF
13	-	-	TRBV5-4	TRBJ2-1	TGTGCCAGCAGCTTCGACACCGGGAATGAGCAGTTCTTC	CASSFDTGNEQFF
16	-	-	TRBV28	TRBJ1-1	TGTGCCAGCAGAAGCCGGGCCCCGATTCGTCACGCTGAAGCTTTCTTT	CASRSRAPIRHAEAFF
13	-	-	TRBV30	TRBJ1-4	TGTGCCTGGAGGCAGGACAGAAATGAAAAACTGTTTTTT	CAWRQDRNEKLFF
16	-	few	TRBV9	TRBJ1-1	TGTGCCAGCAGCAATCGTGTACAGGGCGGAGGAACTGAAGCTTTCTTT	CASSNRVQGGGTEAFF
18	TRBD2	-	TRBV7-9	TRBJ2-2	TGTGCCAGCAGCTTAGTTCGCGCTAGCGGGAGGGCTGGCGGGGAGCTGTTTTTT	CASSLVRASGRAGGELFF
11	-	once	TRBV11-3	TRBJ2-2	TGTGCCAGCAGCCATACCGGGGAGCTGTTTTTT	CASSHTGELFF
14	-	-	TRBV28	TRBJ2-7	TGTGCCTCCCGGAGGCAGGGGTTTGCCTACGAGCAGTACTTC	CASRRQGFAYEQYF
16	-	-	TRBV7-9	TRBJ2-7	TGTGCCAGCACCGGCTCCCCCCGCAGCCTTCCCTACGAGCAGTACTTC	CASTGSPRSLPYEQYF
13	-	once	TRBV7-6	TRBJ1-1	TGTGCCAGCAGCTCTATCCTGAACACTGAAGCTTTCTTT	CASSSILNTEAFF
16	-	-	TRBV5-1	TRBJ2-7	TGCGCCAGCAGCCATAGCCGGGACCCGGGCGGCTACGAGCAGTACTTC	CASSHSRDPGGYEQYF
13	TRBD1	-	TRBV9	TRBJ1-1	TGTGCCAGCAGCGTAGGGACAGGGGGTGAAGCTTTCTTT	CASSVGTGGEAFF
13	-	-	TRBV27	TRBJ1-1	TGTGCCAGCAGTTTGCAGGGGTACACTGAAGCTTTCTTT	CASSLQGYTEAFF
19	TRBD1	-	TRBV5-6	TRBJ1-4	TGTGCCAGCAGCCGATTTCGCCCGGGACAGACAGCAACTAATGAAAAACTGTTTTTT	CASSRFRPGQTATNEKLFF
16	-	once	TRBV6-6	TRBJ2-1	TGTGCCAGCAGTTACTCGAACGCGGGGAACTACAATGAGCAGTTCTTC	CASSYSNAGNYNEQFF
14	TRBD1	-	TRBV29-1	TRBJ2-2	TGCAGCGTTACCGGGACAGGGCGTGCCGGGGAGCTGTTTTTT	CSVTGTGRAGELFF
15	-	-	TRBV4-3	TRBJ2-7	TGCGCCAGCAGCCAAGATGGAGGTATCTCCTACGAGCAGTACTTC	CASSQDGGISYEQYF
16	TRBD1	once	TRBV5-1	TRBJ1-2	TGCGCCAGCAGCCAGGGGACAGGTTACAACTCGGATGGCTACACCTTC	CASSQGTGYNSDGYTF
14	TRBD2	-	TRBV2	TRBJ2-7	TGTGCCAGCAGTTCGGGACTACCCCTTTACGAGCAGTACTTC	CASSSGLPLYEQYF
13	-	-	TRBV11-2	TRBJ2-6	TGTGCCAGCAGGGGCTCTGGGGCCAACGTCCTGACTTTC	CASRGSGANVLTF
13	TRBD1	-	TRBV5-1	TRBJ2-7	TGCGCCAGCAGCTGGACAGGGGACCACGAGCAGTACTTC	CASSWTGDHEQYF
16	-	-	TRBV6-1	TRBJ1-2	TGTGCCAGCACTGACGGGACCAGAAGTCTATCAACTATGCACACCTTC	CASTDGTRSLSTMHTF
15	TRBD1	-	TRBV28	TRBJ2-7	TGTGCCAGCAGACCTTACACCGGACAGGGCTACGAGCAGTACTTC	CASRPYTGQGYEQYF
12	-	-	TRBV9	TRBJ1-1	TGTGCCAGCAGCGAGGGCGAGGATGAAGCTTTCTTT	CASSEGEDEAFF
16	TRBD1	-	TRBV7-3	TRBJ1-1	TGTGCCAGCAGCCAGGGGGCAGGGGGTTCGTACACTGAAGCTTTCTTT	CASSQGAGGSYTEAFF
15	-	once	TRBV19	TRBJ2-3	TGTGCCAGTAGTATTAGGATTTCCTTCACAGATACGCAGTATTTT	CASSIRISFTDTQYF
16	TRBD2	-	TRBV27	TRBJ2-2	TGTGCCAGCAGTTTATCGGCGGGAGGGAACACCGGGGAGCTGTTTTTT	CASSLSAGGNTGELFF
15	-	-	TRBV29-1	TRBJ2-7	TGCAGCGCCGGGGGGCTGGGACAGAACTCCTACGAGCAGTACTTC	CSAGGLGQNSYEQYF
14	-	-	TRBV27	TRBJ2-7	TGTGCCAGCAGTCCCCGGGTGAATTCCTACGAGCAGTACTTC	CASSPRVNSYEQYF
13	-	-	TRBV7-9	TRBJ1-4	TGTGCCAGCAGCTACCGGGGTGACGAAAAACTGTTTTTT	CASSYRGDEKLFF
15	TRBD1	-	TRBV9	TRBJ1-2	TGTGCCAGCAGCGTAAGGGACAGGGAGGCCTATGGCTACACCTTC	CASSVRDREAYGYTF
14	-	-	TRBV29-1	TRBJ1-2	TGCAGCGTTGGGGTACGGCCCCAAGGCACTGGCTACACCTTC	CSVGVRPQGTGYTF
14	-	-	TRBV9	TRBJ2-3	TGTGCCAGCAGCGTAAATGCGGGCATTGATACGCAGTATTTT	CASSVNAGIDTQYF
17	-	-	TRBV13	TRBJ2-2	TGTGCCAGCAGCTTAGGAGCCAGGGCTCGAAACACCGGGGAGCTGTTTTTT	CASSLGARARNTGELFF
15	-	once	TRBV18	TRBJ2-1	TGTGCCAGCTCACCCGGGACGGGCCAGTACAATGAGCAGTTCTTC	CASSPGTGQYNEQFF
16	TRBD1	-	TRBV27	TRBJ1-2	TGTGCCAGTCTCCCCAGGACCAGGGGGGGGGACTATGGCTACACCTTC	CASLPRTRGGDYGYTF
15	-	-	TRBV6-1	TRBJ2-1	TGTGCCAGCAGTGAAATTGTGGGAGTACTGGGTGAGCAGTTCTTC	CASSEIVGVLGEQFF
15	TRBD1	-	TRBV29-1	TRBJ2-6	TGCAGCGTTCCCCAGGGGGCGTCTGGGGCCAACGTCCTGACTTTC	CSVPQGASGANVLTF
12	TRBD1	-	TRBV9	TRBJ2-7	TGTGCCAGCAGCGGAAACCGACAGGGGCCGTCCTTC	CASSGNRQGPSF
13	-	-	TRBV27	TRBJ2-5	TGTGCCAGCAGTTTCTTGGGGCTTGGGACCCAGTACTTC	CASSFLGLGTQYF
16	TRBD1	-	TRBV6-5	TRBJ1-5	TGTGCCAGCAGTTCCGTGACAGGGCTGGGCAATCAGCCCCAGCATTTT	CASSSVTGLGNQPQHF
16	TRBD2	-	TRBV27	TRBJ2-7	TGTGCCAGCAGTTTATCGATAGCGGGAGCGGTGGACGAGCAGTACTTC	CASSLSIAGAVDEQYF
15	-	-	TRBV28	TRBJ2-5	TGTGCCAGCAGTTTAATGGGGGCCGGGACGGAGACCCAGTACTTC	CASSLMGAGTETQYF
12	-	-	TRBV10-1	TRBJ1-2	TGCGCCAGCAGTGAGTTCAGAACTGGCTACACCTTC	CASSEFRTGYTF
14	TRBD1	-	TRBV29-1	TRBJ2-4	TGCAGCGTTGACAGCGAGGGGGCGAGGGACATTCAGTACTTC	CSVDSEGARDIQYF
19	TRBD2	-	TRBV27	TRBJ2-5	TGTGCCAGCAGCCCCCTCGTGATGGCCGGGAGGGCCCTGGGAGAGACCCAGTACTTC	CASSPLVMAGRALGETQYF
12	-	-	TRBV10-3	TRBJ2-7	TGTGCCATCAGCCAAAAAACCTACGAGCAGTACTTC	CAISQKTYEQYF
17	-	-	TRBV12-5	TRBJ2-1	TGTGCTAGTGGTTTGGTACCCCACTCGACCGGGTCAGGTGGGCAGTTCTTC	CASGLVPHSTGSGGQFF
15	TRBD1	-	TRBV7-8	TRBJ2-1	TGTGCCAGCAGCTTTGGGACAGGCTCCTACAATGAGCAGTTCTTC	CASSFGTGSYNEQFF
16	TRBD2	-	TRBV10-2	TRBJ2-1	TGCGCCAGCACCTCACTAGCGGGGGGTGCCTACAATGAGCAGTTCTTC	CASTSLAGGAYNEQFF
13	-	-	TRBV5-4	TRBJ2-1	TGTGCCAGCAGCTGGGGGCCTAGGTATGAGCAGTTCTTC	CASSWGPRYEQFF
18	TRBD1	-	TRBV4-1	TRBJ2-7	TGCGCCAGCAGCCAAGTCTGGACAGGGGGCGAAAGGTCCTACGAGCAGTACTTC	CASSQVWTGGERSYEQYF
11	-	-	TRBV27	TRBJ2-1	TGTGCCAGCAGTTTCGGGAGTATGCTGTTCTTC	CASSFGSMLFF
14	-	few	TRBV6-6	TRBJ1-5	TGTGCCGCCCGTGGGGATTGGAGCAATCAGCCCCAGCATTTT	CAARGDWSNQPQHF
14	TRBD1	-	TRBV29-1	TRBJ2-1	TGCAGCGTTGAACCGGGACAGGGGAGTTTAGAGCAGTTCTTC	CSVEPGQGSLEQFF